These T cell receptor beta chains were read from a single sample in a study of CD8 T cells in ankylosing spondylitis. TCRdb called the 5' RACE reads again in MiXCR, with one record for every CDR3 protein. The sample yields around 340,000 distinct CDR3 sequences, approximately 22% seen once. Input material: blood, either unsorted or a sorted T cell fraction (not recorded which). These receptors came from a male donor with ankylosing spondylitis or in good health (not recorded which). The CDR3 runs from the conserved cysteine through the conserved F or W. Fields, in order: J gene, D gene, clone size, V gene, CDR3 protein, CDR3 DNA. D genes are given only for firm matches. The size of a clone is reported for some rows only, either as once, few or many, or as a class for expanded clones.

TRBJ2-1 - few TRBV20-1 CSARDRDSTYNEQFF TGCAGTGCTAGAGATAGGGATTCCACCTACAATGAGCAGTTCTTC
TRBJ2-7 - - TRBV10-3 CAIKGVYEQYF TGTGCCATCAAGGGGGTCTACGAGCAGTACTTC
TRBJ2-1 - - TRBV4-1 CASSWPSYNEQFF TGCGCCAGCAGCTGGCCTTCCTACAATGAGCAGTTCTTC
TRBJ1-1 - many TRBV9 CASSVFSGDGTEAFF TGTGCCAGCAGCGTATTTTCAGGGGACGGCACTGAAGCTTTCTTT
TRBJ2-3 - - TRBV15 CASGDGELTDTQYF TGTGCCAGCGGGGACGGGGAACTCACAGATACGCAGTATTTT
TRBJ2-2 TRBD1 - TRBV7-3 CASSLYETGVSGELFF TGTGCCAGCAGCTTATATGAGACAGGGGTATCCGGGGAGCTGTTTTTT
TRBJ2-7 - - TRBV12-3/TRBV12-4 CASSGGWAEQYF TGTGCCAGCAGTGGGGGGTGGGCCGAGCAGTACTTC
TRBJ2-3 TRBD2 few TRBV5-6 CASSLDVSGGGASTDTQYF TGTGCCAGCAGCTTGGACGTGTCGGGCGGGGGGGCTAGCACAGATACGCAGTATTTT
TRBJ2-1 TRBD2 few TRBV7-8 CASSTRLAGDNNEQFF TGTGCCAGCAGCACAAGACTAGCGGGGGACAACAATGAGCAGTTCTTC
TRBJ2-5 - few TRBV7-9 CASERAGETQYF TGTGCCAGCGAGAGGGCCGGAGAGACCCAGTACTTC
TRBJ2-7 - - TRBV2 CASSLRSGHEQYF TGTGCCAGCAGCCTACGTTCTGGCCACGAGCAGTACTTC
TRBJ2-7 TRBD2 few TRBV11-2 CASTPWGGGGEQYF TGTGCCAGCACCCCTTGGGGCGGGGGAGGCGAGCAGTACTTC
TRBJ2-5 - - TRBV12-3/TRBV12-4 CASSLVPSGETQYF TGTGCCAGCAGTTTGGTCCCCTCAGGGGAGACCCAGTACTTC
TRBJ2-3 - few TRBV12-3/TRBV12-4 CASSSPPSAFDTQYF TGTGCCAGCAGTTCCCCCCCCTCGGCCTTTGATACGCAGTATTTT